This entry describes one TCR beta chain. The antigen it recognizes is unknown. Base qualities are not recorded, but no much larger clone differs from it by a single base. Library construction relied on the immunoSEQ multiplex PCR assay. RNA was extracted from all samples and reverse transcribed into cDNA, which served as template for TCR sequencing. First-strand cDNA was synthesized with SuperScript III using a 2:1 mix of oligo-dT and random hexamers. A synthetic immune receptor repertoire was used to gauge amplification bias, and whatever bias remained was removed computationally. The paper's data handling went like this. After raw reads were preprocessed to remove errors, the CDR3 was defined following IMGT conventions as running from the conserved cysteine to phenylalanine. Clonality was computed by normalizing Shannon entropy by log2 of the number of productive unique TCRs and subtracting the result from 1. Whether each scalp clone was CD4 or CD8 was inferred by checking scalp TCRbeta sequences against the CD4 and CD8 repertoires from sorted blood. TCRdb obtained this table from immuneACCESS and retained in-frame rearrangements with V and J assigned. These tables miss some clones; where compared with another copy, unresolved V genes account for less than half of the shortfall, and the remainder is unexplained. For V, J and clone size, that table is used; D and trimming come from the DNA. The sample profile shows some 150,000 clones; about 50% of them were found once. The ten largest clonotypes hold just under 20% of the sample.

Taken from cysteine to phenylalanine, the CDR3 has 14 residues. Only the CDR3 portion is preserved as DNA: 42 bases, with reading frame beginning at the first base. The V and J ends are trimmed by 3 bases and 1 base, leaving 12 bases between them. CDR1 and CDR2 are read off the germline V gene (reference sequence) as GTSNPN and SVGIG. This sample is drawn from a study of CD8+ T cells in alopecia areata (dated by TCRdb to about 2018). Background for the entire study: The treated patients took part in an open-label pilot trial in which moderate-to-severe alopecia areata was treated with oral tofacitinib at 5 to 10 mg twice daily. Patients received tofacitinib for 6 to 18 months and were then followed off drug for 6 months to check for delayed response and recurrence. The study used high-throughput TCRbeta sequencing to examine T cell clonal expansion in alopecia areata, in both the C3H/HeJ mouse model and human patients. Scalp tissue and sorted CD4+ and CD8+ peripheral blood T cells from patchy and totalis/universalis alopecia areata patients and from healthy controls were covered by human TCRbeta sequencing. Biopsies were taken from tofacitinib-treated patients at baseline and again at 4 and 24 weeks into treatment, and several of those patients also had a later scalp biopsy. Clonality in the scalp was compared among normal scalp (n=4), patchy alopecia areata scalp (n=8), and alopecia totalis/universalis scalp (n=8). The RNA source kit depended on sample type: the PAXgene miRNA kit for fixed scalp, the miRNeasy kit for PBMCs, and the RNeasy kit for mouse skin. TCRbeta CDR3 regions were amplified by immunoSEQ multiplex PCR with 35 Vbeta forward and 13 Jbeta reverse primers. The full study reports these points: Lesional scalp, especially in alopecia totalis/universalis, showed higher clonality and more expanded CD8+ clones than normal scalp, suggesting antigenic drive. Scalp TCR repertoire analysis is complicated because resident alphabeta T cells in normal human skin are also sequenced, whereas mouse skin is dominated by gammadelta T cells. Shared TCR sequences between patients were less evident than in mice, which may be partly attributable to HLA diversity in the patient population.

The label giving this sample's time point can be read as: baseline before oral tofacitinib. From alopecia areata patients, peripheral blood was collected along with lesional scalp punch biopsies. PBMCs were isolated by density centrifugation and stained for CD3, CD4 and CD8, after which CD4+ and CD8+ T cells were sorted on a FACSAria. The sequence derives from a human donor with alopecia areata. This specimen consisted of CD8+ T cells sorted from blood, obtained at week 0. The V and J segments used are TRBV30 and TRBJ2-5, and TRBD2 may be the D gene, going by 6 matching bases. The CDR3 region: CAWRGRRGQETQYF. The sequenced DNA: TGTGCCTGGAGGGGTAGGAGGGGCCAAGAGACCCAGTACTTC. When the CDR3 is completed using the reference TRBV30 and TRBJ2-5 genes on either side, the full variable domain is SQTIHQWPATLVQPVGSPLSLECTVEGTSNPNLYWYRQAAGRGLQLLFYSVGIGQISSEVPQNLSASRPQDRQFILSSKKLLLSDSGFYLCAWRGRRGQETQYFGPGTRLLVL.